This TCR beta chain was identified in a study of T cells in localized non-small cell lung cancer. Clones were sequenced by immunoSEQ multiplex PCR, and TCRdb holds only the in-frame ones, with some missing. The sample has about 19,000 clones, under 95% seen once. Deletions cut 5 bases from V and 0 bases from J, with 13 bases between. CDR1 is LNHDA, CDR2 SQIVND, per germline (reference sequence). The CDR3 length is 15 residues. This chain links TRBV19 with TRBJ1-2; D ambiguous. The specimen comprised peripheral blood, sampled before any cancer treatment. The sequence came from a male donor older than 55 with stage I squamous cell lung carcinoma. CDR3 sequence (DNA): TGTGCCAGTAGTCGTCCCGTTGGAGCTAACTATGGCTACACCTTC. This codes for CASSRPVGANYGYTF.